The clone carrying this T cell receptor beta chain occurred a few times. What it recognizes is unknown. PCR or immunohistochemistry showed mismatch repair deficiency in every enrolled patient. TCRs were sequenced from a few patients responding to pembrolizumab. Data came from immunoSEQ multiplex PCR; TCRdb stores just in-frame clones and leaves some out. The sample lists about 120,000 clones, 86% seen once, with approximately 12% in the top ten. The sample is drawn from a study of PD-1 blockade in mismatch repair-deficient tumors. On the study more broadly: All were previously treated, progressing patients with 12 mismatch repair-deficient cancer types. Findings of the study overall: Tumor-resident clones, often absent from pretreatment blood, expanded after pembrolizumab and then contracted.

This receptor was obtained from an adult with mismatch repair-deficient cancer. The sample consisted of peripheral blood, taken 44 weeks after starting pembrolizumab.

The chain's CDR3 is CASSERSGGSDTQYF. CDR3 bases: TGTGCCAGCAGTGAAAGGTCTGGAGGGAGCGATACGCAGTATTTT. V and J are TRBV6-1 and TRBJ2-3, with D possibly being TRBD2 (6 bases). The CDR3 is 15 amino acids. Germline V lookup: CDR1 MNHNS, CDR2 SASEGT. Between the trimmed V and J ends, which lost 2 bases and 6 bases, there was a span of 15 bases.